This TCR beta chain was identified during a study of T cells expressing NK-cell markers. Background on the study: Repertoire data for TCR beta were derived from sorted T cells (CD3+CD56+NKG2C+, CD3+CD56+NKG2C- and CD3+CD56-NKG2C+).

Production of TCR beta cDNA relied on 5'RACE template switching with UMIs. TCRdb re-called the 5' RACE reads; every CDR3 protein appears as one record, without DNA. This sample's table reports 500,000 to 700,000 distinct CDR3 sequences. The CDR3 is made up of 16 amino acids. Sequencing input: blood T cells: a sorted CD56 or NKG2C T cell subset, CD4+ or CD8+ T cells, or bulk PBMC T cells (not recorded which). The clonotype comes from a man aged 18 to 30 in good health. The V call is TRBV12-3 or TRBV12-4, the J call TRBJ2-3; TCRdb reports TRBD1, a call that lacks DNA to check it against. CDR3 sequence reads: CASSSLGTGAPDTQYF.